Listed here are 10 T cell receptor beta chains from one sample, sequenced in a study of blood T cell repertoires in COVID-19. Some clones are missing from TCRdb's copy, which holds only in-frame ones; the method was immunoSEQ multiplex PCR. In the table there are 230,000 or so clones, around 81% of which are singletons. The sample was peripheral blood. The receptor set was obtained from a man aged 45 to 65 with active or convalescent COVID-19.

This clone appeared a few times. This chain joins TRBV6-2 or TRBV6-3 and TRBJ1-5; weak D call: TRBD1 (5 bases). The CDR3 extends over 15 amino acids. V was clipped by 2 bases and J by 8 bases, with 16 bases between them. The germline gives CDR1 MNHEY, CDR2 SVGEGT. CDR3 region: CASSYGQGIFEPQHF. DNA for the CDR3: TGTGCCAGCAGTTACGGCCAGGGAATATTTGAGCCCCAGCATTTT.

The chain employs TRBV10-1 and TRBJ2-1; D may be TRBD2 (5 bases). This CDR3 comprises 15 residues. V lost 6 bases to trimming and J lost 6 bases, with 18 bases between them. The germline V gene has CDR1 WNHNN and CDR2 SYGVQD (reference sequence). The CDR3 bases are TGCGCCAGCAGGCAGGTGTTAGCGAGTGTCAATGAGCAGTTCTTC. It codes for CASRQVLASVNEQFF.

This clone was picked up many times. The genes are TRBV20-1 and TRBJ1-3; D ambiguous. Germline V gene sequence: CDR1 DFQATT, CDR2 SNEGSKA (reference sequence). This CDR3 is 11 amino acids long. V lost 5 bases and J 4 bases, leaving 6 bases between the germline ends. The CDR3 bases are TGCAGTGCTCCCCTGGGAAACACCATATATTTT. Protein: CSAPLGNTIYF.

This clone was detected only once. The chain employs TRBV14 and TRBJ1-3; 7 bases are shared with TRBD1. The germline gives CDR1 SGHDN, CDR2 FVKESK. With 4 bases clipped from V and 0 bases from J, the junction kept 6 bases outside the gene matches. The CDR3 covers 16 residues. The CDR3 sequence is CASSLVDRFSGNTIYF. The CDR3 DNA follows: TGTGCCAGCAGCCTGGTGGACAGGTTCTCTGGAAACACCATATATTTT. The full variable domain, rest sourced from reference TRBV14 and TRBJ1-3, is EAGVTQFPSHSVIEKGQTVTLRCDPISGHDNLYWYRRVMGKEIKFLLHFVKESKQDESGMPNNRFLAERTGGTYSTLKVQPAELEDSGVYFCASSLVDRFSGNTIYFGEGSWLTVV.

In its sample, this clone was seen a few times. The same CDR3 can be traced to other DNA sequences in this sample. The chain combines TRBV19 with TRBJ1-5; 9 positions match TRBD1. The junction had 3 bases not matched to a gene; V was cut back by 8 bases and J by 4 bases. In germline, CDR1 is LNHDA, CDR2 SQIVND (reference sequence). The CDR3 spans 13 residues. Here the CDR3 reads CASSGTGNQPQHF. CDR3 in DNA: TGTGCCAGTTCCGGGACAGGGAATCAGCCCCAGCATTTT.

V and J are TRBV5-1 and TRBJ1-2; 7 bases fit TRBD1. Trimming took 2 bases from V and 1 from J; bases not matched to a gene: 11. This CDR3 comprises 17 residues. The germline gives CDR1 SGHRS, CDR2 YFSETQ. CDR3 sequence (DNA): TGCGCCAGCAGCTTACTAGGGACAGATAGACTTAACTATGGCTACACCTTC. It translates to CASSLLGTDRLNYGYTF. The full variable domain, in which reference TRBV5-1 and TRBJ1-2 provide the parts outside the CDR3, is KAGVTQTPRYLIKTRGQQVTLSCSPISGHRSVSWYQQTPGQGLQFLFEYFSETQRNKGNFPGRFSGRQFSNSRSEMNVSTLELGDSALYLCASSLLGTDRLNYGYTFGSGTRLTVV.

The rearrangement joins TRBV6-1 to TRBJ2-1; 12 bases agree with TRBD1. J gave up 7 bases and V 0 bases, and 4 bases lay outside the gene matches. This CDR3 has 16 residues. CDR1 is MNHNS and CDR2 is SASEGT in the germline V gene. The CDR3: CASSEAPGQGANEQFF. In nucleotides, the CDR3 is TGTGCCAGCAGTGAAGCGCCGGGACAGGGGGCTAATGAGCAGTTCTTC.

This chain joins TRBV4-3 and TRBJ2-5; 12 nucleotides align to TRBD2. The CDR3 loop spans 18 amino acids. The trim removed 4 bases at V and 5 bases at J, leaving 14 bases unmatched. Germline CDR1 is LGHNA and CDR2 is YSLEER. The chain's CDR3 is CASSPRLAGGPFSETQYF. In nucleotides, the CDR3 is TGCGCCAGCAGCCCCAGGCTAGCGGGGGGGCCGTTTTCGGAGACCCAGTACTTC.

This chain joins TRBV6-1 and TRBJ1-1; maybe TRBD1 (5 bases). There are 18 residues in the CDR3. Germline CDR1 MNHNS, CDR2 SASEGT. Trimming shortened V by 2 bases and J by 1 base, and 20 bases separated the two germline ends. CDR3 in amino acids: CASSEFVRAVSWNTEAFF. For the CDR3, the DNA is TGTGCCAGCAGTGAATTTGTCAGGGCGGTTAGCTGGAACACTGAAGCTTTCTTT.

This clone was found a few times. The V and J genes are TRBV30 and TRBJ2-7, with unresolved D. The length of the CDR3 is 12 residues. V lost 1 base, J lost 0 bases, and 4 bases lay in between. Germline-derived CDR1 and CDR2 are GTSNPN and SVGIG (reference sequence). CDR3 amino acids: CAWSAVSYEQYF. The DNA for the CDR3 is TGTGCCTGGAGTGCTGTCTCCTACGAGCAGTACTTC.